This T cell receptor (beta chain) is from a study of siplizumab effects on memory and regulatory T cells. About this clone itself: Its antigen is undetermined.

Study observations and caveats: The alloreactive clones that mapped to unstimulated subsets made up only a minor fraction. Roughly 75-95% of proliferating clones (CD4+ or CD8+) could not be assigned a naive or memory phenotype. On average, about 70% of mappable alloreactive CD4+ clones were Treg-derived under siplizumab, against about 27% in controls.

Roughly 9 x 10^4 TCR templates were assayed per sample. Here immunoSEQ multiplex PCR was the method, and the copy in TCRdb shows in-frame clones only, minus some. The profile covers about 91,000 clones, with around 97% appearing a single time and 0.031% taken by the ten largest. CDR3 length: 13 residues. The V gene's germline CDR1 is MNHNY and CDR2 SVGAGI (reference sequence). Deletions cut 7 bases from V and 9 bases from J, with 17 bases between. The chain couples TRBV6-6 to TRBJ2-3, with D perhaps given as TRBD1 or TRBD2 (6 bases each). Sequenced material: naive CD4+ T cells sorted from blood. The TCR comes from a human donor in good health. The CDR3 region has the DNA TGTGCCAGCAATTCGGGGGCGAGGCCCACGCAGTATTTT. This codes for CASNSGARPTQYF.